The 4 T cell receptor beta chains listed next were all sequenced from one sample in a study of persistence of HIV-infected CD4 T cells. Lysates of CMV-infected fibroblasts at around 10 ug/mL stimulated these cells. CD40L-negative CD69-negative CD45RO-high memory CD4+ T cells were sorted as populations depleted of antigen-responding cells. These TCRs are of unknown antigen specificity. Sequencing used immunoSEQ version 4 in survey mode. This table comes from immunoSEQ multiplex PCR, and its TCRdb copy is limited to in-frame clones, with some not included. This table has around 48,000 clones, about four fifths appearing once. The sequencing used CD4+ T cells sorted from PBMCs after approximately 19-hour stimulation, collected from a patient who received antiretroviral therapy. Receptor source: an adult man with HIV who was CMV-seropositive.

The chain carries TRBV29-1 and TRBJ1-3, with D perhaps TRBD1 (6 bases). Germline CDR1 SQVTM, CDR2 ANQGSEA. The CDR3 has 13 amino acids. V dropped 7 bases and J dropped 0 bases, with 10 bases sitting between them. This CDR3 is CSASRGSGNTIYF. CDR3 sequence (DNA): TGCAGCGCAAGCAGGGGCTCTGGAAACACCATATATTTT.

This rearrangement joins TRBV11-2 to TRBJ1-2; weak D call: TRBD1 (6 bases). V lost 2 bases and J lost 6, with 10 bases in between. The CDR3 loop spans 13 amino acids. CDR1 and CDR2 (germline): SGHAT, FQNNGV. CDR3 DNA: TGTGCCAGCAGCTTAAACAGGGCCCATGGCTACACCTTC. It translates to CASSLNRAHGYTF. The variable domain in full, with the rest retrieved from reference TRBV11-2 and TRBJ1-2, is EAGVAQSPRYKIIEKRQSVAFWCNPISGHATLYWYQQILGQGPKLLIQFQNNGVVDDSQLPKDRFSAERLKGVDSTLKIQPAKLEDSAVYLCASSLNRAHGYTFGSGTRLTVV.

The rearrangement links TRBV4-1 to TRBJ1-4; D gene ambiguous. V lost 4 bases to trimming and J lost 4 bases, with 13 bases between them. The germline CDR1 and CDR2 sequences are MGHRA and YSYEKL. CDR3 length: 15 amino acids. The CDR3 DNA reads TGCGCCAGCAGCCGAAGAGAGGCAGATAATGAAAAACTGTTTTTT. It is translated as CASSRREADNEKLFF.

This clone showed up just once. This chain joins TRBV30 and TRBJ1-2; the match to TRBD1 covers 8 bases. The germline V gene has CDR1 GTSNPN and CDR2 SVGIG (reference sequence). The CDR3 is made up of 14 amino acids. Trimming removed 4 bases from V and 6 bases from J; junction bases left unmatched: 10. The CDR3 reads CAWTLYRGQDGYTF. The DNA for the CDR3 is TGTGCCTGGACCTTATACAGGGGACAGGATGGCTACACCTTC. Together with reference TRBV30 and TRBJ1-2, the CDR3 gives the full variable domain: SQTIHQWPATLVQPVGSPLSLECTVEGTSNPNLYWYRQAAGRGLQLLFYSVGIGQISSEVPQNLSASRPQDRQFILSSKKLLLSDSGFYLCAWTLYRGQDGYTFGSGTRLTVV.